The 21 T cell receptor beta chains below come from one sample, sequenced in a study of T cells in Graves' hyperthyroidism and ophthalmopathy. TCR beta CDR3 regions were amplified from RNA transcripts. The TCR CDR3 was amplified in a first-round RT-PCR using the HTBI primer set. Each CDR3 protein is one row after TCRdb ran MiXCR on the multiplex PCR reads. The sample includes approximately 380,000 distinct CDR3 sequences, over 11% of them seen just once. Sequencing was performed on blood. All receptors derive from a man aged 45-65 years with Graves' ophthalmopathy.

V and J are TRBV2 and TRBJ2-3; 9 bases agree with TRBD2. This CDR3 spans 15 amino acids. Trimming cost V 10 bases and J 11 bases; bases outside gene matches: 19. Per the germline V gene, CDR1 is SNHLY and CDR2 is FYNNEI. The CDR3 DNA sequence: TGTGCCACCCCAGGGGTAGCGGGAGCGGAGGTTGGGCAGTATTTT. Residues: CATPGVAGAEVGQYF. The full variable domain, its missing parts supplied by reference TRBV2 and TRBJ2-3, is EPEVTQTPSHQVTQMGQEVILRCVPISNHLYFYWYRQILGQKVEFLVSFYNNEISEKSEIFDDQFSVERPDGSNFTLKIRSTKLEDSAMYFCATPGVAGAEVGQYFGPGTRLTVL.

The rearrangement uses TRBV5-1 and TRBJ1-1, with 9 bases lining up with TRBD1. The CDR3 runs to 14 residues. CDR1 is SGHRS and CDR2 is YFSETQ in the germline V gene. The trim removed 3 bases at V and 8 bases at J, leaving 8 bases unmatched. The CDR3 region has the DNA TGCGCCAGCAGCTCCCCACAGGGGGCTAAAGAAGCTTTCTTT. Encoded protein: CASSSPQGAKEAFF.

This clonotype was counted only a few times. The chain recombines TRBV19 with TRBJ1-1; a weak D match, TRBD1 (6 bases). Germline loops: CDR1 LNHDA, CDR2 SQIVND (reference sequence). CDR3 length equals 13 residues. Trimming shortened V by 4 bases and J by 10 bases, and 16 bases separated the two germline ends. CDR3 nucleotides: TGTGCCAGTAGTACCCACCAGGGGCTGGGAGCTTTCTTT. Its translation: CASSTHQGLGAFF.

This clonotype was counted at least ten times. The chain employs TRBV12-3 or TRBV12-4 and TRBJ2-1; D is unresolved. The CDR3 covers 14 residues. V was cut by 1 base and J by 1 base, with 5 bases left in between. CDR3 sequence reads: CASSLGVSYNEQFF. DNA of the CDR3: TGTGCCAGCAGTTTAGGGGTTTCCTACAATGAGCAGTTCTTC.

This clonotype was seen many times. The genes are TRBV7-6 and TRBJ2-2; D not certain. CDR1 and CDR2 from the germline V gene are SGHVS and FNYEAQ. This CDR3 spans 15 amino acids. V was trimmed by 5 bases and J by 0 bases, leaving 10 bases between them. CDR3 in amino acids: CASSPYTANTGELFF. Written as DNA, the CDR3 is TGTGCCAGCAGCCCATATACCGCGAACACCGGGGAGCTGTTTTTT.

This chain uses TRBV19 with TRBJ2-1; D is tentatively TRBD1 or TRBD2 (5 bases each). V was cut by 4 bases and J by 6 bases, with 19 bases left in between. CDR1 is LNHDA, CDR2 SQIVND, per germline (reference sequence). The CDR3 runs to 16 residues. In DNA form, the CDR3 reads TGTGCCAGTAGTAGGAGCGGCCCCCTGAGGGGCAATGAGCAGTTCTTC. It is translated as CASSRSGPLRGNEQFF.

Regarding this clonotype: The junction departs from germline at one end; a sequencing error may be responsible. The chain has TRBV18 and TRBJ2-3; D may be TRBD2 (6 bases). Germline V gives CDR1 KGHSH, CDR2 LQKENI. CDR3 length: 17 amino acids. The CDR3 nucleotides read TGTGCCAGCTCACGTGGGGCCGGGGGAGCCCGCACCGATACGCAGTATTTT. This gives the protein CASSRGAGGARTDTQYF.

In its sample, this clonotype was seen many times. The chain recombines TRBV7-9 with TRBJ1-2; perhaps TRBD1 as D (5 bases). This CDR3 is built from 14 residues. Germline lookup yields CDR1 SEHNR and CDR2 FQNEAQ (reference sequence). Trimming pared 5 bases from V and 4 bases from J, leaving 14 bases between. CDR3 region: CASSPSVTVYGYTF. Written as DNA, the CDR3 is TGTGCCAGCAGCCCCTCGGTGACAGTCTATGGCTACACCTTC.

This clonotype was picked up many times. The V and J genes are TRBV7-8 and TRBJ2-2; D is undetermined. Deletions cut 6 bases from V and 4 bases from J, with 18 bases between. This CDR3 is built from 16 residues. Germline CDR1 is SGHVS and CDR2 is FQNEAQ. The CDR3 DNA is TGTGCCAGCAGTCCCCCGGTCAGACCACCCACCGGGGAGCTGTTTTTT. Translated, it gives CASSPPVRPPTGELFF. Together with reference TRBV7-8 and TRBJ2-2, the CDR3 gives the full variable domain: GAGVSQSPRYKVAKRGQDVALRCDPISGHVSLFWYQQALGQGPEFLTYFQNEAQLDKSGLPSDRFFAERPEGSVSTLKIQRTQQEDSAVYLCASSPPVRPPTGELFFGEGSRLTVL.

The table lists this clonotype with many counts. The rearrangement links TRBV29-1 to TRBJ2-5; 7 bases agree with TRBD2. Losses at the gene ends were 7 bases for V and 7 bases for J; bases not matched to a gene: 15. Germline values: CDR1 SQVTM, CDR2 ANQGSEA. CDR3 length: 14 amino acids. CDR3 region: CSGRLAGVDGTQYF. CDR3 DNA sequence: TGCAGCGGAAGACTAGCAGGAGTTGATGGGACCCAGTACTTC.

This sequence joins TRBV10-3 and TRBJ2-1, with TRBD2 matching over 7 bases. CDR3 length: 18 amino acids. The germline CDR1 and CDR2 sequences are ENHRY and SYGVKD. Trimming cost V 4 bases and J 5 bases; bases outside gene matches: 17. The CDR3 bases are TGTGCCATCAGTGGAGGTAGTGTCCGGTGGCGGGAGAACAATGAGCAGTTCTTC. Translating it yields CAISGGSVRWRENNEQFF.

This clonotype was recorded once. This chain connects TRBV19 to TRBJ2-4; TRBD1 matches 9 bases. This CDR3 contains 14 residues. Germline lookup yields CDR1 LNHDA and CDR2 SQIVND (reference sequence). V shed 8 bases, J shed 4 bases, and the junction held 6 bases outside the gene matches. The CDR3 protein is CASHDRGAKNIQYF. DNA of the CDR3: TGTGCCAGTCACGACAGGGGGGCTAAAAACATTCAGTACTTC.

V gene TRBV6-1 combines with J gene TRBJ2-5; no firm D call. CDR1 is MNHNS, CDR2 SASEGT, per germline. This CDR3 comprises 15 residues. V lost 6 bases to trimming and J lost 0 bases, with 14 bases between them. In nucleotides, the CDR3 is TGTGCCAGCAGCGGCGTCTCCAGGTACCAAGAGACCCAGTACTTC. Its protein is CASSGVSRYQETQYF.

Ten or more counts support this clonotype. The rearrangement uses TRBV3-1 and TRBJ1-3, with D uncertain. This CDR3 has 13 amino acids. Germline assignment: CDR1 LGHDT and CDR2 YNNKEL (reference sequence). The germline V and J ends were trimmed by 1 base and 4 bases, with 5 bases remaining between them. CDR3 nucleotides: TGTGCCAGCAGCCAAGCGGTCGGAAACACCATATATTTT. Translating gives CASSQAVGNTIYF.

This clonotype was counted many times. CDR3 residues: CSARDGEDSNQPQHF. CDR3 sequence (DNA): TGCAGTGCTAGAGATGGAGAAGATAGCAATCAGCCCCAGCATTTT. The chain has TRBV20-1 and TRBJ1-5, with unresolved D. Trimming stripped 0 bases from V and 0 bases from J, with 9 bases between. CDR1 DFQATT and CDR2 SNEGSKA come from the germline V gene (reference sequence). There are 15 residues in the CDR3.

This clonotype has more than one count but fewer than ten. This chain uses TRBV5-5 with TRBJ2-1; D possibly matches TRBD1 or TRBD2 (5 bases each). Germline loops: CDR1 SGHKS, CDR2 YYEKEE (reference sequence). V was shortened by 4 bases and J by 3 bases, with 14 bases between the two germline ends. The CDR3 is made up of 15 amino acids. The CDR3 sequence: CASSPIRGSYNEQFF. The DNA of the CDR3 is TGTGCCAGCAGCCCCATTCGGGGCAGCTACAATGAGCAGTTCTTC.

This clonotype was detected many times. The chain links TRBV15 to TRBJ2-3; D is uncertain. From germline, CDR1 is LNHNV and CDR2 YYDKDF (reference sequence). The V end was cut by 0 bases, the J end by 6 bases, with 16 bases between. The CDR3 totals 16 residues. The CDR3 spells CATSRDRSSLVDTQYF. The CDR3 DNA reads TGTGCCACCAGCAGAGATCGTTCCAGCCTCGTGGATACGCAGTATTTT.

This clonotype was seen at least ten times. The rearrangement joins TRBV30 to TRBJ1-1; D gene ambiguous. Germline V gene sequence: CDR1 GTSNPN, CDR2 SVGIG (reference sequence). The CDR3 spans 14 residues. The germline V and J ends were trimmed by 6 bases and 0 bases, with 14 bases remaining between them. The CDR3 spells CACQSAGMNTEAFF. For the CDR3, the DNA is TGTGCCTGCCAGTCAGCGGGTATGAACACTGAAGCTTTCTTT.

This chain connects TRBV15 to TRBJ1-6, with D hard to call. V lost 0 bases, J lost 10 bases, and 16 bases lay in between. The CDR3 extends over 16 amino acids. The V gene's germline CDR1 is LNHNV and CDR2 YYDKDF (reference sequence). The CDR3 is CATSRDLPSSGSPLHF. The CDR3 coding sequence is TGTGCCACCAGCAGAGATCTACCTTCGTCCGGATCACCCCTCCACTTT.

This clonotype was seen at least ten times. The chain couples TRBV11-2 to TRBJ2-1, with TRBD1 identical over 12 bases. The junction had 3 bases not matched to a gene; V was cut back by 1 base and J by 8 bases. From germline, CDR1 is SGHAT and CDR2 FQNNGV. CDR3 size: 15 residues. The CDR3 nucleotides read TGTGCCAGCAGCTTAGGCCGGGACAGGGGGCATGAGCAGTTCTTC. This codes for CASSLGRDRGHEQFF.

As regards this clonotype: A much larger clonotype is one base distant, so this may be a read error. The chain uses TRBV7-3 and TRBJ2-2, with 9 bases identical to TRBD2. CDR1 and CDR2 (germline): SGHTA, FQGTGA. CDR3 size: 18 residues. CDR3 loop: CASSLESSGSVNTGELLF. CDR3 sequence (DNA): TGTGCCAGCAGCTTAGAGAGTAGCGGGAGCGTGAACACCGGGGAGCTGCTTTTT. Variable domain in full (rest from reference TRBV7-3 and TRBJ2-2): GAGVSQTPSNKVTEKGKYVELRCDPISGHTALYWYRQSLGQGPEFLIYFQGTGAADDSGLPNDRFFAVRPEGSVSTLKIQRTERGDSAVYLCASSLESSGSVNTGELLFGEGSRLTVL.